The present TCR beta chain was sequenced within a study of T-cell memory formation after mild COVID-19. General study results and limits: Clones contracting over day 15 to 85 were CD4/CD8 balanced, with later expanders leaning CD4+. Largely, contracting CD4+ clones fell within CM and EM, and contracting CD8+ clones within EMRA. For second-wave clones that peaked at day 37, SARS-CoV-2 specificity went unverified.

The CDR3 covers 15 residues. The germline gives CDR1 DFQATT, CDR2 SNEGSKA (reference sequence). V lost 0 bases to trimming and J lost 8 bases, with 19 bases between them. 5'RACE, which relied on constant-segment primers, yielded TCR alpha and TCR beta cDNA libraries carrying sample barcodes and UMIs. TCRdb fed the 5' RACE reads into MiXCR, producing one record per CDR3 protein. Of around 250,000 distinct CDR3 sequences listed, approximately 15% are singletons. In its sample, this clonotype was seen a few times. Its antigen is as yet unknown. The sequence was collected from an adult woman who had mild COVID-19 (a few samples of this study predate the infection). Cell type and time point are not known. The sample comprised PBMCs or a T cell subset sorted from them (not recorded which). J is TRBJ1-2 and V is TRBV20-1; the D gene is possibly TRBD1 (6 bases). Written as DNA, the CDR3 is TGCAGTGCTAGAGAAGGCTCGGGGGCCCGCCGGGGCTACACCTTC. Its protein is CSAREGSGARRGYTF.